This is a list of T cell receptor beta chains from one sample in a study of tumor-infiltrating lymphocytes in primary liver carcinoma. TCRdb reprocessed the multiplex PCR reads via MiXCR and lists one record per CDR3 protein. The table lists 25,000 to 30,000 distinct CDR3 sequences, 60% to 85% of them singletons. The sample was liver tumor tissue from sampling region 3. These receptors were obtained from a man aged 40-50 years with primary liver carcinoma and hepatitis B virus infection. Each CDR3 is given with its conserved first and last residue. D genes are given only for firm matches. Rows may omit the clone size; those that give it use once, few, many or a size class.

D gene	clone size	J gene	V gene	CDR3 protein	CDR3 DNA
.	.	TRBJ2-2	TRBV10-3	CAISGFEAGPDTGELFF	TGTGCCATCAGTGGGTTCGAAGCAGGGCCAGACACCGGGGAGCTATTTTTT
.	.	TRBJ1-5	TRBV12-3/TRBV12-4	CASCFGQGSNQPHYF	.
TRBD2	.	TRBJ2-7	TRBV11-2	CASSTPGLALWVRYF	TGTGCCAGCAGCACCCCGGGACTAGCGTTGTGGGTGCGATACTTC
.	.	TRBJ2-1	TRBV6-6	CTSSYFRDNEQFF	TGTACCAGTAGTTATTTCAGAGACAATGAGCAGTTCTTC
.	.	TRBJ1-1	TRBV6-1	CASIVGATEAFF	TGTGCCAGCATAGTAGGGGCTACAGAAGCTTTCTTT
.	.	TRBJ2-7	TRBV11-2	CVSSLDPGRWEQYF	TGTGTCAGCAGCTTAGATCCTGGTAGATGGGAGCAGTACTTC
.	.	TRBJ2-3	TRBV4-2	CASGQEKGVIDTQYF	TGTGCCAGCGGCCAAGAGAAGGGAGTGATAGATACGCAGTATTTC
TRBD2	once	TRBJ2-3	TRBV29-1	CTVEREGRNTQYF	TGCACCGTTGAGCGGGAGGGCCGGAATACGCAGTATTTC
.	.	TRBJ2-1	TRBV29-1	CNARPGGNEQLF	TGCAACGCCCGCCCAGGGGGGAATGAGCAACTCTTC
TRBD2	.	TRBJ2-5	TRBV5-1	CPSSQWGGQETQYF	TGCCCCAGCAGTCAGTGGGGGGGCCAAGAGACCCAGTACTTC
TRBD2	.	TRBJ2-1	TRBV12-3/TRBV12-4	CASSVRGVAGLVNEQFF	TGTGCCAGCAGTGTACGAGGGGTAGCGGGACTGGTCAATGAGCAATTCTTC
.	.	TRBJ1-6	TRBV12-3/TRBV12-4	CDISLKDSPLHF	TGTGACATCAGTTTAAAGGATTCACCCCTCCACTTT
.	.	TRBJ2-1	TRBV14	CASSQFLGGYNEQFF	TGTGCCAGCAGCCAGTTCCTAGGGGGATACAATGAGCAGTTCTTC
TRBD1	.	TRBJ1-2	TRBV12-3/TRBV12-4	CTSSRTGNYGYTF	TGTACCAGCAGCCGGACAGGGAACTATGGCTACACCTTC
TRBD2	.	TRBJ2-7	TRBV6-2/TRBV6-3	CATRASGIYEQYF	TGTGCCACTCGGGCTAGCGGGATATACGAGCAGTACTTC
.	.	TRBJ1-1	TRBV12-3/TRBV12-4	CASSFFGFTETFF	TGTGCCAGCAGTTTCTTCGGGTTCACTGAAACTTTCTTT
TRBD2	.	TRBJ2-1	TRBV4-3	CGNSQGLPGLAGAEQSF	TGCGGCAACAGCCAAGGGCTTCCGGGACTAGCGGGAGCTGAGCAGTCCTTC
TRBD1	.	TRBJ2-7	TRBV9	CASSVETGIYEQYF	TGTGCAAGCAGCGTGGAGACAGGGATATACGAGCAGTACTTC
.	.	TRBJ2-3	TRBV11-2	CVGSPGYRSGDTHYF	TGTGTCGGTAGCCCAGGGTATAGATCGGGAGATACGCACTATTTT
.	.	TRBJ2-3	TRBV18	CASSPGDQPQYF	TGTGCCAGCTCACCCGGTGATCAGCCCCAGTATTTT
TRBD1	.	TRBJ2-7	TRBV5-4	CASSWDRGLTEQYF	TGTGCCAGTAGCTGGGACAGGGGGCTAACGGAGCAGTACTTC
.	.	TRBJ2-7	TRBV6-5	CASSYSTRGSLVYEQYF	TGTGCCAGCAGTTACTCGACTAGGGGGAGCTTAGTTTACGAGCAGTACTTC
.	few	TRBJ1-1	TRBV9	CASSGGSNTEAFF	TGTGCCAGCAGCGGCGGGTCTAACACTGAAGCTTTCTTT
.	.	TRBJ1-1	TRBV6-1	CASSRGINIEAFF	TGTGCCAGCAGTAGGGGCATTAACATTGAAGCTTTCTTT
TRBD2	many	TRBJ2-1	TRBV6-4	CASSMTSGNEQFF	TGTGCCAGCAGCATGACTAGCGGGAATGAGCAGTTCTTC
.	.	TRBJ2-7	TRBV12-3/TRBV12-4	CASNPRLIYEQYF	TGTGCCAGCAATCCTCGACTCATCTACGAGCAGTACTTC
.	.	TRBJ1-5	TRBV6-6	CASSYRGDPKGDTQHF	TGTGCCAGCAGTTACAGAGGGGACCCCAAAGGGGACACGCAGCATTTT
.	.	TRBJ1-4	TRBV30	CAWGRSENEKLFF	TGTGCCTGGGGCAGATCAGAGAATGAAAAACTGTTTTTT
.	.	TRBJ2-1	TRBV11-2	CVSSLDTESSYNEQFF	TGTGTCAGCAGCTTAGATACAGAGAGCTCCTACAACGAGCAGTTCTTC
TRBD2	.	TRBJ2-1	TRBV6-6	CASSYPTSGIAKERLF	TGTGCCAGCAGTTACCCCACTAGCGGGATAGCGAAGGAGCGGCTCTTC
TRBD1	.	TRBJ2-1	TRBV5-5	CDSRPGQGSYNELFF	TGTGACAGCAGACCTGGACAGGGTTCCTACAATGAGCTGTTCTTC
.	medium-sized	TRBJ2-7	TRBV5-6	CASSLATGFWQYF	TGTGCCAGCAGCTTGGCAACCGGGTTTTGGCAGTACTTC
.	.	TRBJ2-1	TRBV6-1	CPSSEVEGALF	TGTCCTAGCAGTGAGGTGGAGGGGGCGCTCTTC
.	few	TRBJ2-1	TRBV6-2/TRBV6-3	CASTKTGMGRFF	TGTGCCAGCACCAAGACGGGTATGGGGCGGTTCTTC
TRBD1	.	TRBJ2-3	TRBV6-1	CATSDKTGVADTQCF	TGTGCCACCAGTGATAAGACAGGGGTGGCAGATACACAGTGTTTT
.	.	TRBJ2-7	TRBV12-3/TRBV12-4	CASSPRLTNEQYF	TGTGCCAGCAGTCCACGACTCACCAACGAGCAGTACTTC
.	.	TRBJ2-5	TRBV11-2	CASRSRDSAHQETQCF	TGTGCCAGCAGATCCCGGGACTCTGCCCACCAAGAGACCCAGTGCTTC
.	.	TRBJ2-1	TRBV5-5	CASSPGQSSYEEQFF	TGCGCCAGCAGCCCTGGACAGAGTTCCTACGAAGAGCAGTTCTTC
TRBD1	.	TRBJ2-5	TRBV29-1	CSVAGQELRETQYF	TGCAGCGTCGCAGGACAGGAACTCAGGGAGACCCAGTACTTC
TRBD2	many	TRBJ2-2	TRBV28	CASSLLRGGVTNTGELFF	TGTGCCAGCAGTTTATTGAGGGGAGGGGTGACGAACACCGGGGAGCTGTTTTTT
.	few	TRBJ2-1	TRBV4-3	CASSQDRVGTYNDQFF	TGCGCCAGTAGCCAAGATAGAGTAGGCACCTACAATGACCAGTTCTTC
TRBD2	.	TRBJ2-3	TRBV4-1	CASSQVTSGGVYTDTQYF	TGCGCCAGCAGCCAGGTGACTAGCGGGGGTGTATACACAGATACGCAGTATTTC
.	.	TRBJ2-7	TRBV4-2	CTNGQDVNEQYF	TGTACCAACGGCCAAGATGTGAACGAGCAGTACTTC
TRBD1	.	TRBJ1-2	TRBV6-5	CASSCTGTGFCGYTF	TGTGCCAGCAGTTGCACCGGGACAGGGTTCTGTGGCTACACCTTC
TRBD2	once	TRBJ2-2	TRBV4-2	CVSKGTSGTIGGLYF	TGTGTCAGCAAAGGGACTAGCGGGACCATCGGGGGGCTGTATTTT
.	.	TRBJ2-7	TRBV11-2	CAGSLDLSRWEQYF	TGTGCCGGCAGCTTAGATCTTAGTAGATGGGAGCAGTACTTC
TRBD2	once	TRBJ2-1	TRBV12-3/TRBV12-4	CGSIGISGRASYNEQFF	TGTGGCAGCATCGGGATTAGCGGGAGGGCCTCCTACAATGAGCAGTTCTTC
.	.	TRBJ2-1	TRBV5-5	CASSFAPRRYNEQFF	TGTGCCAGCAGCTTTGCTCCCAGACGGTACAATGAGCAGTTCTTC
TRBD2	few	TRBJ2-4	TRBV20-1	CSAKGLAELAKSIQYF	TGCAGTGCTAAGGGACTAGCGGAGCTAGCCAAAAGCATTCAGTACTTC
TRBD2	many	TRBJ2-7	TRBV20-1	CSASPLGTSGRSYEQYF	TGCAGTGCTAGTCCCCTAGGGACTAGCGGGAGGTCCTACGAGCAGTACTTC
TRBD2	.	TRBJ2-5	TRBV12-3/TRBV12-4	CASSAGELAGETQYF	TGTGCCAGCAGTGCGGGTGAGCTAGCGGGAGAGACCCAGTATTTC
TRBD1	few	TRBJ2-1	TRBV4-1	CASSLGQGADGEQFF	TGCGCCAGCAGCCTAGGGCAGGGGGCGGACGGTGAGCAGTTCTTC